A single sample gave rise to the 17 T cell receptor beta chains below, sequenced in a study of shared clonotypes between healthy human individuals. Assay: immunoSEQ multiplex PCR; the TCRdb copy retains only in-frame clones and omits some. The sample holds some 2 million clones, around 95% seen once. Sequencing was carried out using naive CD4+ T cells sorted from blood. The subset denotes: CD45RA+ positively selected. The receptor source for this set is a man between 18 and 29 years old in good health.

The chain uses TRBV5-4 and TRBJ1-1; TRBD1 aligns across 7 bases. V dropped 3 bases and J dropped 5; count of bases not matched to a gene: 4. Germline CDR1 and CDR2: SGHNT and YYREEE (reference sequence). This CDR3 region has 13 residues. Here the CDR3 reads CASSSQGDTEAFF. As DNA, the CDR3 is TGTGCCAGCAGCTCCCAGGGGGATACTGAAGCTTTCTTT.

The V call is TRBV19, the J call TRBJ1-2; tentatively, D is TRBD1 (5 bases). Germline V gene lookup returns CDR1 LNHDA and CDR2 SQIVND (reference sequence). The V end was cut by 5 bases, the J end by 3 bases, with 10 bases between. This CDR3 has 13 residues. The CDR3 spells CASSPGTDYGYTF. CDR3 nucleotide sequence: TGTGCCAGTAGTCCCGGGACCGACTATGGCTACACCTTC. The variable domain in full, with the rest retrieved from reference TRBV19 and TRBJ1-2, is DGGITQSPKYLFRKEGQNVTLSCEQNLNHDAMYWYRQDPGQGLRLIYYSQIVNDFQKGDIAEGYSVSREKKESFPLTVTSAQKNPTAFYLCASSPGTDYGYTFGSGTRLTVV.

This chain joins TRBV28 and TRBJ1-1, with D perhaps TRBD1 (5 bases). Per germline, CDR1 MDHEN and CDR2 SYDVKM. This CDR3 is 16 amino acids long. The ends were cut back, 4 bases at V and 4 bases at J, with 19 bases in the middle. The CDR3 coding sequence is TGTGCCAGCAGTTCCCGAGGGGTGGGCGCGGGCACTGAAGCTTTCTTT. As protein: CASSSRGVGAGTEAFF. Full variable domain (rest looked up from reference TRBV28 and TRBJ1-1): DVKVTQSSRYLVKRTGEKVFLECVQDMDHENMFWYRQDPGLGLRLIYFSYDVKMKEKGDIPEGYSVSREKKERFSLILESASTNQTSMYLCASSSRGVGAGTEAFFGQGTRLTVV.

The chain combines TRBV13 with TRBJ1-2; 8 bases map to TRBD1. V lost 4 bases, J lost 4 bases, and 11 bases stayed unmatched. CDR1 and CDR2 from the germline V gene are PRHDT and FYEKMQ (reference sequence). CDR3 length equals 16 residues. CDR3 DNA: TGTGCCAGCAGCTCCGCCACAGGGACAGGAGGCTATGGCTACACCTTC. Protein sequence: CASSSATGTGGYGYTF.

This chain uses TRBV7-8 with TRBJ2-7; 9 nucleotides align to TRBD2. J was trimmed by 6 bases and V by 8 bases; bases with no gene match: 8. Germline lookup yields CDR1 SGHVS and CDR2 FQNEAQ. The CDR3 sequence is 13 residues long. DNA of the CDR3: TGTGCCAGCGGTGGGGTAGCGGGAGCCGAGCAGTACTTC. As protein: CASGGVAGAEQYF. Looking up the rest from reference TRBV7-8 and TRBJ2-7 gives the full variable domain: GAGVSQSPRYKVAKRGQDVALRCDPISGHVSLFWYQQALGQGPEFLTYFQNEAQLDKSGLPSDRFFAERPEGSVSTLKIQRTQQEDSAVYLCASGGVAGAEQYFGPGTRLTVT.

The chain links TRBV28 to TRBJ2-5; D is ambiguous. The CDR3 has 12 amino acids. Germline CDR1 reads MDHEN; CDR2 reads SYDVKM. V lost 4 bases to trimming and J lost 5 bases, with 8 bases between them. DNA of the CDR3: TGTGCCAGCAGTTCCCTCGGGGAGACCCAGTACTTC. This codes for CASSSLGETQYF.

This chain connects TRBV25-1 to TRBJ2-3; 11 nucleotides agree with TRBD2. The CDR3 consists of 16 residues. With V trimmed by 7 bases and J by 7 bases, 13 bases remained unmatched. Per the germline V gene, CDR1 is MGHDK and CDR2 is SYGVNS. The CDR3 DNA sequence: TGTGCCAGCACCCAAACTCTAGCGGGAGGACGAAATACGCAGTATTTT. Amino acid sequence: CASTQTLAGGRNTQYF.

This chain connects TRBV2 to TRBJ2-7; possible D gene TRBD2, 5 bases. With 3 bases removed from V and 3 bases from J, the gap between germline ends came to 15 bases. In germline, CDR1 is SNHLY, CDR2 FYNNEI. The CDR3 covers 15 residues. CDR3 protein: CASSEAGSWNYEQYF. The DNA for the CDR3 is TGTGCCAGCAGTGAGGCGGGCAGCTGGAACTACGAGCAGTACTTC.

This sequence joins TRBV6-5 and TRBJ2-2, with 7 bases identical to TRBD2. The CDR3 loop spans 16 amino acids. The germline gives CDR1 MNHEY, CDR2 SVGAGI. The V gene end was trimmed by 0 bases and the J gene end by 1 base; junction bases not matched to a gene: 2. The chain's CDR3 is CASSYSGGWNTGELFF. DNA of the CDR3: TGTGCCAGCAGTTACTCCGGGGGGTGGAACACCGGGGAGCTGTTTTTT.

V is TRBV5-6 and J is TRBJ1-1, with no clear D. Germline-derived CDR1 and CDR2 are SGHDT and YYEEEE. This CDR3 is built from 16 residues. V lost 0 bases, J lost 4 bases, and 16 bases lay in between. CDR3 loop: CASSLEAIQWSTEAFF. The DNA for the CDR3 is TGTGCCAGCAGCTTGGAAGCGATACAGTGGAGCACTGAAGCTTTCTTT.

The chain uses TRBV11-2 and TRBJ2-7; possible D gene TRBD1, 6 bases. Trimming stripped 5 bases from V and 5 bases from J, with 16 bases between. CDR3 length equals 14 residues. Germline lookup yields CDR1 SGHAT and CDR2 FQNNGV. Written as DNA, the CDR3 is TGTGCCAGCAGCCCTCTAAACGAGGGGGACGAGCAGTACTTC. The encoded protein is CASSPLNEGDEQYF.

The chain joins TRBV27 to TRBJ1-2; D is possibly TRBD1 (5 bases). Trimming took 6 bases from V and 3 from J, leaving 11 bases between them. This CDR3 region has 13 residues. Germline V gene data show CDR1 as MNHEY and CDR2 as SMNVEV (reference sequence). This CDR3 reads CASRETADYGYTF. The CDR3 DNA follows: TGTGCCAGCAGGGAGACAGCCGACTATGGCTACACCTTC.

The chain links TRBV6-1 to TRBJ1-2; TRBD1 matches 7 bases. This CDR3 is built from 14 residues. V lost 5 bases to trimming and J lost 4 bases; unmatched junction nucleotides: 7. Germline assignment: CDR1 MNHNS and CDR2 SASEGT. CDR3 DNA: TGTGCCAGCAGTCCAATAGGGGGCTCCTATGGCTACACCTTC. The encoded protein is CASSPIGGSYGYTF.

The chain links TRBV4-1 to TRBJ1-2; maybe TRBD1 (5 bases). CDR3 size: 19 residues. V shed 4 bases and J shed 6 bases, with 30 bases lying between them. Germline V gives CDR1 MGHRA, CDR2 YSYEKL. The CDR3 reads CASSRTGGDLLRQRHGYTF. In DNA form, the CDR3 reads TGCGCCAGCAGCCGCACAGGAGGGGACCTTCTTCGCCAAAGACATGGCTACACCTTC.

Worth noting for this clone: This same CDR3 is encoded by further DNA sequences in the sample. The chain joins TRBV30 to TRBJ2-2; 8 bases are a match to TRBD1. There are 13 residues in the CDR3. V dropped 1 base and J dropped 5; count of bases not matched to a gene: 0. The V gene's germline CDR1 is GTSNPN and CDR2 SVGIG (reference sequence). The CDR3 DNA reads TGTGCCTGGAGTGGACAGGGGACCGGGGAGCTGTTTTTT. It encodes CAWSGQGTGELFF.

The V call is TRBV6-1, the J call TRBJ1-5; D perhaps matches TRBD1 (6 bases). V lost 0 bases and J 2 bases, leaving 11 bases between the germline ends. Germline V gene lookup returns CDR1 MNHNS and CDR2 SASEGT. This CDR3 has 16 residues. In nucleotides, the CDR3 is TGTGCCAGCAGTGAAGCAGGGGGTTGGGGCAATCAGCCCCAGCATTTT. Protein sequence: CASSEAGGWGNQPQHF.

This chain connects TRBV7-3 to TRBJ2-7; TRBD2 matches at 11 bases. The CDR3 has 18 residues. Looked up from germline, CDR1 is SGHTA and CDR2 is FQGTGA. V shed 5 bases, J shed 5 bases, and the junction held 17 bases outside the gene matches. The chain's CDR3 is CASSPNPQQLAGGNEQYF. As DNA, the CDR3 is TGTGCCAGCAGCCCGAACCCCCAGCAGCTAGCGGGGGGTAACGAGCAGTACTTC.